The 12 T cell receptor beta chains below come from one sample, sequenced in a study of blood T cell repertoires in COVID-19. Clones were read by immunoSEQ multiplex PCR, and TCRdb kept only the in-frame ones, dropping some. The sample has approximately 310,000 clones; over 75% are singletons. Material: PBMCs or T cells enriched from blood (not recorded which). These receptors were taken from a man younger than 45 who had recovered from COVID-19.

The V and J genes are TRBV4-3 and TRBJ1-4; TRBD1 is a possible D gene (5 bases). CDR1 and CDR2 from the germline V gene are LGHNA and YSLEER. The CDR3 contains 15 residues. The V and J ends lost 2 bases and 7 bases respectively, with 14 bases between them. CDR3 amino acids: CASSQIMDNAEKLFF. CDR3 DNA: TGCGCCAGCAGCCAAATAATGGACAATGCTGAAAAACTGTTTTTT.

A few counts support this clone. The chain combines TRBV7-3 with TRBJ2-1, with TRBD2 matching over 8 bases. Germline V gene lookup returns CDR1 SGHTA and CDR2 FQGTGA. This CDR3 spans 15 amino acids. Trimming removed 3 bases from V and 7 bases from J; junction bases left unmatched: 8. The CDR3 sequence: CASSLSGTRMNEQFF. CDR3 in DNA: TGTGCCAGCAGCTTGTCCGGGACTAGAATGAATGAGCAGTTCTTC. Supplemented by reference TRBV7-3 and TRBJ2-1, the full variable domain reads GAGVSQTPSNKVTEKGKYVELRCDPISGHTALYWYRQSLGQGPEFLIYFQGTGAADDSGLPNDRFFAVRPEGSVSTLKIQRTERGDSAVYLCASSLSGTRMNEQFFGPGTRLTVL.

The chain is built from TRBV5-5 and TRBJ1-1; D unresolved. V lost 0 bases and J lost 4, with 7 bases in between. Germline assignment: CDR1 SGHKS and CDR2 YYEKEE (reference sequence). The CDR3 loop spans 13 amino acids. The CDR3 protein is CASSLESLTEAFF. CDR3 coding DNA: TGTGCCAGCAGCTTGGAGAGTCTCACTGAAGCTTTCTTT. Together with reference TRBV5-5 and TRBJ1-1, the CDR3 gives the full variable domain: DAGVTQSPTHLIKTRGQQVTLRCSPISGHKSVSWYQQVLGQGPQFIFQYYEKEERGRGNFPDRFSARQFPNYSSELNVNALLLGDSALYLCASSLESLTEAFFGQGTRLTVV.

The rearrangement joins TRBV9 to TRBJ1-2; possible D gene TRBD1, 5 bases. Germline V gene data show CDR1 as SGDLS and CDR2 as YYNGEE. This CDR3 spans 14 amino acids. Trimming removed 3 bases at V and 2 bases at J, with 11 bases between. CDR3 sequence reads: CASSADSANYGYTF. The DNA of the CDR3 is TGTGCCAGCAGCGCCGACAGTGCCAACTATGGCTACACCTTC.

This CDR3 is CASKHRGQADTQYF. CDR3 DNA sequence: TGTGCCAGTAAACACAGGGGGCAGGCAGATACGCAGTATTTT. J is TRBJ2-3 and V is TRBV6-4; 9 nucleotides line up with TRBD1. V shed 9 bases, J shed 4 bases, and the junction held 8 bases outside the gene matches. Germline V gene sequence: CDR1 MRHNA, CDR2 SNTAGT. This CDR3 has 14 residues.

The genes are TRBV19 and TRBJ1-5; D possibly corresponds to TRBD1 (6 bases). The CDR3 is 16 residues long. The germline CDR1 and CDR2 sequences are LNHDA and SQIVND (reference sequence). Trimming shortened V by 5 bases and J by 6 bases, and 20 bases separated the two germline ends. Written as DNA, the CDR3 is TGTGCCAGTAGTCAACTACAGGGAGGGGACGGTCAGCCCCAGCATTTT. It encodes CASSQLQGGDGQPQHF.

The rearrangement uses TRBV7-9 and TRBJ1-2; D is possibly TRBD1 (5 bases). Germline V gives CDR1 SEHNR, CDR2 FQNEAQ (reference sequence). This CDR3 is built from 13 residues. V was trimmed by 1 base and J by 7 bases, leaving 10 bases between them. The DNA for the CDR3 is TGTGCCAGCAGCTTAGAGGCAGGGCCTGGCTACACCTTC. Translated: CASSLEAGPGYTF.

The J gene is TRBJ1-4, the V gene TRBV7-8; D unclear. The CDR3 spans 19 residues. The V and J ends lost 1 base and 7 bases respectively, with 25 bases between them. In germline, CDR1 is SGHVS, CDR2 FQNEAQ. As DNA, the CDR3 is TGTGCCAGCAGCTTAGAGCAGGAGCTAATCGGGATCGACGGTGAAAAACTGTTTTTT. It yields the protein CASSLEQELIGIDGEKLFF. The variable domain in full, with the rest retrieved from reference TRBV7-8 and TRBJ1-4, is GAGVSQSPRYKVAKRGQDVALRCDPISGHVSLFWYQQALGQGPEFLTYFQNEAQLDKSGLPSDRFFAERPEGSVSTLKIQRTQQEDSAVYLCASSLEQELIGIDGEKLFFGSGTQLSVL.

The rearrangement joins TRBV11-2 to TRBJ2-1; D is unclear. The CDR3 loop spans 14 amino acids. In germline, CDR1 is SGHAT, CDR2 FQNNGV. Trimming pared 5 bases from V and 5 bases from J, leaving 13 bases between. The CDR3 region has the DNA TGTGCCAGCAGCAACCACATTTCAGACAATGAGCAGTTCTTC. This codes for CASSNHISDNEQFF. Full variable domain (remainder filled in from reference TRBV11-2 and TRBJ2-1): EAGVAQSPRYKIIEKRQSVAFWCNPISGHATLYWYQQILGQGPKLLIQFQNNGVVDDSQLPKDRFSAERLKGVDSTLKIQPAKLEDSAVYLCASSNHISDNEQFFGPGTRLTVL.

V gene TRBV15 combines with J gene TRBJ2-5; TRBD2 agrees at 10 bases. Trimming took 4 bases from V and 7 from J; bases not matched to a gene: 12. This CDR3 is 16 amino acids long. From germline, CDR1 is LNHNV and CDR2 YYDKDF (reference sequence). The CDR3 loop reads CATSKYVAGGLGTQYF. In nucleotides, the CDR3 is TGTGCCACCAGCAAATACGTAGCGGGGGGCCTGGGGACCCAGTACTTC. Drawing the rest from reference TRBV15 and TRBJ2-5, the complete variable domain is DAMVIQNPRYQVTQFGKPVTLSCSQTLNHNVMYWYQQKSSQAPKLLFHYYDKDFNNEADTPDNFQSRRPNTSFCFLDIRSPGLGDTAMYLCATSKYVAGGLGTQYFGPGTRLLVL.

This clone was observed once. In the same sample, other DNA sequences code for this CDR3. The chain joins TRBV7-9 to TRBJ2-5, with D uncertain. The germline V gene encodes CDR1 SEHNR and CDR2 FQNEAQ (reference sequence). V shed 5 bases and J shed 5 bases, with 6 bases lying between them. This CDR3 comprises 11 residues. The chain's CDR3 is CASSLQETQYF. For the CDR3, the DNA is TGTGCCAGCAGCCTACAGGAGACCCAGTACTTC. The variable domain in full, with the rest retrieved from reference TRBV7-9 and TRBJ2-5, is DTGVSQNPRHKITKRGQNVTFRCDPISEHNRLYWYRQTLGQGPEFLTYFQNEAQLEKSRLLSDRFSAERPKGSFSTLEIQRTEQGDSAMYLCASSLQETQYFGPGTRLLVL.

The gene calls are TRBV30 and TRBJ2-5, with a tentative D call TRBD1 (6 bases). CDR3 length: 13 residues. The V end lost 2 bases, the J end lost 4 bases, and 11 bases lay between the germline ends. Germline CDR1 and CDR2: GTSNPN and SVGIG (reference sequence). The CDR3 protein is CAWSSQGIETQYF. In nucleotides, the CDR3 is TGTGCCTGGAGTTCTCAGGGGATAGAGACCCAGTACTTC.